This T cell receptor beta chain emerged from a study of Ad26.COV2.S vaccination and SARS-CoV-2 variants. Described treatment: 15 to 20 received Ad26.COV2.S at low or high dose, single or two shots; a few received placebo; per-sample allocation not given. Samples analyzed were those drawn on day 63 after the first vaccine or placebo injection. This CDR3 has 16 amino acids. CDR1 SGHRS and CDR2 YFSETQ come from the germline V gene. V lost 0 bases and J lost 4; bases outside the gene matches: 9. Study-wide points: After vaccination, substantial breadth of spike-specific CD8+ and CD4+ responses was reported.

Measured with immunoSEQ multiplex PCR; TCRdb has only the in-frame clones, and not every one. The data contain 300,000 to 450,000 clones, 70% to 90% of them singletons. Details on this clone: What it binds is not known.

This clonotype originated in a person between 18 and 65 years old who received the Ad26.COV2.S COVID-19 vaccine or a placebo. The sample consisted of peripheral blood, taken in a trial of Ad26.COV2.S vaccine versus placebo. V and J are TRBV5-1 and TRBJ2-7; 8 bases map to TRBD1. The DNA for the CDR3 is TGCGCCAGCAGCTTGGGTGGACAGGGCACTTCATACGAGCAGTACTTC. It specifies CASSLGGQGTSYEQYF.